This entry features one T cell receptor beta chain sequence. Its antigen remains unknown. The germline V gene has CDR1 MNHNY and CDR2 SVGAGI (reference sequence). CDR3 length equals 14 residues. V lost 3 bases, J lost 4 bases, and 2 bases stayed unmatched. These data belong to a study of cytomegalovirus exposure and HLA in healthy donors. Study in general: The study's early data release held 75 million to 95 million unique TCRs from HLA-typed donors.

Study-wide points: The listing of roughly 160 TCR beta chains classed them as cytomegalovirus-associated. Most TCR sequences were seen very rarely across donors, but some public TCRs occurred in many.

PCR amplification relied on 60 Vbeta primers (plus 13 Jbeta primers). Some clones are missing from TCRdb's copy, which holds only in-frame ones; the method was immunoSEQ multiplex PCR. Of about 190,000 clones in the sample, 75% to 90% were seen once. The TCR originated in a woman aged 18-29 years in good health and CMV-seronegative. V and J are TRBV6-6 and TRBJ2-2; 7 nucleotides match TRBD2. Sequencing input: PBMCs. CDR3 in amino acids: CASSYSGGTGELFF. The CDR3 DNA is TGTGCCAGCAGTTATTCGGGGGGCACCGGGGAGCTGTTTTTT.